This TCR beta chain was sequenced during a study of blood T cell repertoires in COVID-19. Looking at the study overall: PBMCs, B-cell-depleted T cells, or T cells provided the cDNA or gDNA that made up the material.

Per the authors' pipeline: Nucleated cell counts were estimated from reference gene primer amplification. Method: immunoSEQ multiplex PCR; TCRdb's copy keeps in-frame clones and lacks some. V and J calls and clone size come straight from that table; D and trimming were deduced from the DNA. This table holds 250,000 or so clones, around 90% found once. This CDR3 has 13 amino acids. Trimming left V 5 bases short and J 4 bases short, with 9 bases between. Germline CDR1 SGDLS, CDR2 YYNGEE. The specimen sequenced was peripheral blood. The clonotype was recovered from a woman aged 40 to 50 who had recovered from COVID-19. The rearrangement joins TRBV9 to TRBJ2-2; a weak D match, TRBD1 (5 bases). The CDR3 loop reads CASRAQGTGELFF. The CDR3 DNA reads TGTGCCAGCAGAGCCCAGGGCACCGGGGAGCTGTTTTTT.